Following are 19 T cell receptor beta chains from one sample sequenced in a study of cytomegalovirus exposure and HLA in healthy donors. PCR amplification relied on 60 Vbeta primers (plus 13 Jbeta primers). TCRdb's copy holds only in-frame clones and misses some; the assay was immunoSEQ multiplex PCR. The top ten clones hold 3% to 4% of a sample with about 150,000 clones, about 83% of them seen once. Sequencing was performed on PBMCs. The receptors here all came from a woman in her 40s in good health and CMV-seronegative.

The V call is TRBV6-5, the J call TRBJ1-3; 11 bases fit TRBD1. The CDR3 contains 15 residues. The trim removed 4 bases at V and 2 bases at J, leaving 1 base unmatched. From germline, CDR1 is MNHEY and CDR2 SVGAGI. The CDR3 bases are TGTGCCAGCAGTTCGGGACAGGGGGCTGGAAACACCATATATTTT. Its translation is CASSSGQGAGNTIYF.

J is TRBJ2-3 and V is TRBV2; possible D gene TRBD1, 5 bases. CDR1 and CDR2 from the germline V gene are SNHLY and FYNNEI. V lost 1 base and J 3 bases, leaving 8 bases between the germline ends. The CDR3 length is 14 residues. The CDR3: CASSEGQITDTQYF. The CDR3 DNA reads as TGTGCCAGCAGTGAAGGACAGATAACAGATACGCAGTATTTT.

This chain connects TRBV27 to TRBJ2-6; D is possibly TRBD1 (5 bases). The CDR3 has 15 residues. Germline V gene lookup returns CDR1 MNHEY and CDR2 SMNVEV (reference sequence). Trimming removed 10 bases at V and 5 bases at J, with 18 bases between. The CDR3 coding sequence is TGTGCCACCTCTCGGTTGCAGGGCAGGGCCAACGTCCTGACTTTC. Its protein is CATSRLQGRANVLTF.

The chain links TRBV29-1 to TRBJ2-3; 13 nucleotides agree with TRBD2. This CDR3 spans 19 amino acids. Germline V gives CDR1 SQVTM, CDR2 ANQGSEA. V trimming: 6 bases; J trimming: 3 bases; junction bases outside the gene matches: 18. The CDR3 nucleotides are TGCAGCGTCAGAAGACTACGGACTAGCGGGAGTGCGTTGACAGATACGCAGTATTTT. Protein sequence: CSVRRLRTSGSALTDTQYF.

J is TRBJ2-3 and V is TRBV2, with 7 nucleotides matching TRBD1. Germline lookup yields CDR1 SNHLY and CDR2 FYNNEI. With 4 bases clipped from V and 9 bases from J, the junction kept 13 bases outside the gene matches. The CDR3 loop spans 15 amino acids. CDR3 DNA: TGTGCCAGCAGTGGAGGGAACCCACAGGGGACGACGCAGTATTTT. Translating gives CASSGGNPQGTTQYF.

The chain has TRBV11-3 and TRBJ2-7; 9 bases agree with TRBD1. Unmatched junction bases numbered 7, after V lost 4 bases and J lost 3 bases. This CDR3 has 15 residues. Germline V CDR1 and CDR2: SGHNT, YENEEA. The CDR3 DNA sequence: TGTGCCAGCAGCTCGCGATGGGACAGGGTCTACGAGCAGTACTTC. Residues: CASSSRWDRVYEQYF.

In its sample, this clone was seen once. The rearrangement uses TRBV5-1 and TRBJ1-5; D remains unclear. The CDR3 covers 16 residues. Germline CDR1 is SGHRS and CDR2 is YFSETQ. Trimming removed 0 bases at V and 0 bases at J, with 10 bases between. The CDR3 region has the DNA TGCGCCAGCAGCTTGGGAGAGAGTTATAGCAATCAGCCCCAGCATTTT. The encoded protein is CASSLGESYSNQPQHF.

The gene calls are TRBV6-1 and TRBJ1-5; D unresolved. Trimming left V 8 bases short and J 2 bases short, with 13 bases between. Looked up from germline, CDR1 is MNHNS and CDR2 is SASEGT. The CDR3 has 14 amino acids. The CDR3 here is CASWEGAGNQPQHF. For the CDR3, the DNA is TGTGCCAGCTGGGAGGGCGCAGGCAATCAGCCCCAGCATTTT.

This chain uses TRBV7-2 with TRBJ1-1; D gene ambiguous. Per germline, CDR1 SGHTA and CDR2 FQGNSA. V was pared by 2 bases and J by 4 bases, with 17 bases between. CDR3 length equals 16 residues. The CDR3 loop is CASSLSFWAGSTEAFF. CDR3 DNA: TGTGCCAGCAGCTTATCTTTCTGGGCAGGCAGCACTGAAGCTTTCTTT.

The chain recombines TRBV5-1 with TRBJ2-7; 10 nucleotides agree with TRBD1. This CDR3 is built from 14 residues. Germline-derived CDR1 and CDR2 are SGHRS and YFSETQ. J gave up 8 bases and V 4 bases, and 9 bases lay outside the gene matches. The CDR3 protein is CASSPRQGAPQQYF. CDR3 in DNA: TGCGCCAGCAGCCCCCGACAGGGGGCCCCCCAGCAGTACTTC.

This clone showed up just a few times. This chain uses TRBV30 with TRBJ1-2; no clear D gene. Germline V gives CDR1 GTSNPN, CDR2 SVGIG (reference sequence). Trimming left V 4 bases short and J 0 bases short, with 12 bases between. The CDR3 sequence is 14 residues long. The CDR3 sequence: CAWKPPGSNYGYTF. The CDR3 DNA reads as TGTGCCTGGAAGCCCCCGGGGTCTAACTATGGCTACACCTTC.

This chain connects TRBV5-4 to TRBJ2-5, with 8 bases lining up with TRBD2. Germline V CDR1 and CDR2: SGHNT, YYREEE (reference sequence). The V gene end was trimmed by 2 bases and the J gene end by 2 bases; junction bases not matched to a gene: 5. The length of the CDR3 is 15 residues. The CDR3 bases are TGTGCCAGCAGCTTACGTTTAGCGGGGCAAGAGACCCAGTACTTC. Protein: CASSLRLAGQETQYF.

This chain uses TRBV11-3 with TRBJ2-5; possibly TRBD1 for D (7 bases). The CDR3 sequence is 14 residues long. V lost 2 bases, J lost 3 bases, and 10 bases lay in between. CDR1 is SGHNT and CDR2 is YENEEA in the germline V gene. CDR3 amino acids: CASSLFRGEETQYF. Here the CDR3 DNA reads TGTGCCAGCAGCTTATTCAGGGGGGAAGAGACCCAGTACTTC.

This sequence joins TRBV19 and TRBJ1-6, with 9 bases that match TRBD1. V gave up 5 bases and J gave up 5 bases; unmatched junction bases: 7. The CDR3 is 16 residues long. The germline V gene encodes CDR1 LNHDA and CDR2 SQIVND (reference sequence). CDR3 region: CASSPPQGANNSPLHF. The CDR3 nucleotides are TGTGCCAGTAGTCCACCACAGGGGGCCAATAATTCACCCCTCCACTTT.

V and J are TRBV5-1 and TRBJ1-2, with 8 positions matching TRBD1. Trimming at V came to 4 bases and at J to 8 bases, leaving 16 bases not matched to a gene. CDR3 size: 16 residues. Looked up from germline, CDR1 is SGHRS and CDR2 is YFSETQ. The CDR3 bases are TGCGCCAGCAGCGGAACAGGGGGGGGCCGGCCGGGAGGCTACACCTTC. Translating gives CASSGTGGGRPGGYTF.

The chain recombines TRBV5-1 with TRBJ2-5, with no clear D. The V gene's germline CDR1 is SGHRS and CDR2 YFSETQ. The CDR3 consists of 12 residues. The V end was cut by 3 bases, the J end by 5 bases, with 8 bases between. CDR3 protein: CASSSGLETQYF. DNA for the CDR3: TGCGCCAGCAGCTCAGGTTTGGAGACCCAGTACTTC.

The CDR3 nucleotides are TGCGCCAGCAGCTTGGGGCTCTTCTCCGATGAGCAGTTCTTC. This codes for CASSLGLFSDEQFF. The gene calls are TRBV5-1 and TRBJ2-1; D is uncertain. CDR1 is SGHRS and CDR2 is YFSETQ in the germline V gene. Trimming removed 0 bases at V and 8 bases at J, with 12 bases between. CDR3 size: 14 residues.

The chain joins TRBV5-1 to TRBJ2-7; 14 bases fit TRBD2. V dropped 4 bases and J dropped 0; count of bases not matched to a gene: 9. This CDR3 region has 18 residues. From germline, CDR1 is SGHRS and CDR2 YFSETQ. The CDR3 DNA is TGCGCCAGCAGCCACGGACTAGCGGGAGGCACTCTCTCCTACGAGCAGTACTTC. Its protein product is CASSHGLAGGTLSYEQYF.

DNA of the CDR3: TGCGCCAGCAGCTTGGAAGGAGCGCAGGGAGGTACCGGGGAGCTGTTTTTT. Amino acids: CASSLEGAQGGTGELFF. The J gene is TRBJ2-2, the V gene TRBV5-1, with D tentatively TRBD2 (6 bases). Trimming stripped 0 bases from V and 5 bases from J, with 17 bases between. From germline, CDR1 is SGHRS and CDR2 YFSETQ. This CDR3 is built from 17 residues.